One and the same sample provided the 13 T cell receptor beta chains below, sequenced in a study of T cell responses to AZD1222 COVID-19 vaccine. The data were produced by immunoSEQ multiplex PCR, yet TCRdb's version contains in-frame clones alone and is incomplete. The profile shows 100,000 to 150,000 clones, approximately 90% of them singletons. The sample here was peripheral blood, taken on day 0 of AZD1222 vaccination. Receptors originate from an adult in good health.

This clone was detected a few times. The rearrangement joins TRBV7-6 to TRBJ2-3, with 7 bases lining up with TRBD1. The CDR3 is 14 residues long. The germline V gene encodes CDR1 SGHVS and CDR2 FNYEAQ. Unmatched junction bases numbered 3, after V lost 3 bases and J lost 3 bases. The CDR3 region is CASSFTGVTDTQYF. In DNA form, the CDR3 reads TGTGCCAGCAGCTTTACAGGGGTAACAGATACGCAGTATTTT.

As DNA, the CDR3 is TGTGCCACCCTCTCCAGGGTAGGTCAGCCCCAGCATTTT. This gives the protein CATLSRVGQPQHF. J is TRBJ1-5 and V is TRBV28, with D perhaps TRBD1 (5 bases). Germline CDR1 MDHEN, CDR2 SYDVKM. V was pared by 10 bases and J by 6 bases, with 16 bases between. The CDR3 spans 13 residues.

V usage is TRBV24-1 and J usage is TRBJ2-1; 9 bases are a match to TRBD1. The CDR3 spans 13 residues. V lost 9 bases, J lost 5 bases, and 4 bases stayed unmatched. Germline CDR1 and CDR2: KGHDR and SFDVKD. The CDR3 spells CATAQGADNEQFF. The DNA of the CDR3 is TGTGCCACCGCACAGGGGGCCGACAATGAGCAGTTCTTC.

A note on this clone: The same CDR3 can be traced to other DNA sequences in this sample. The gene calls are TRBV6-5 and TRBJ1-1, with no clear D. The length of the CDR3 is 14 residues. The V and J ends lost 7 bases and 0 bases respectively, with 12 bases between them. Per the germline V gene, CDR1 is MNHEY and CDR2 is SVGAGI. CDR3 in amino acids: CASNLDRMNTEAFF. CDR3 DNA: TGTGCCAGCAACCTGGACCGCATGAACACTGAAGCTTTCTTT.

Concerning this clone itself: The same CDR3 can be traced to other DNA sequences in this sample. V gene TRBV5-1 combines with J gene TRBJ2-3; D is unclear. The germline gives CDR1 SGHRS, CDR2 YFSETQ. CDR3 size: 11 residues. The V end was cut by 2 bases, the J end by 5 bases, with 3 bases between. Written as DNA, the CDR3 is TGCGCCAGCAGCTTTGGAGATACGCAGTATTTT. It encodes CASSFGDTQYF.

The chain couples TRBV28 to TRBJ1-5, with a possible D match to TRBD1 (6 bases). Germline CDR1 and CDR2: MDHEN and SYDVKM. The length of the CDR3 is 16 residues. V shed 2 bases and J shed 0 bases, with 11 bases lying between them. CDR3 bases: TGTGCCAGCAGTTTAGTACAGGGAATTAGCAATCAGCCCCAGCATTTT. Its protein is CASSLVQGISNQPQHF.

The chain couples TRBV5-1 to TRBJ2-1; the D gene is possibly TRBD2 (6 bases). The CDR3 is 14 amino acids. Germline V gives CDR1 SGHRS, CDR2 YFSETQ. Trimming removed 2 bases from V and 3 bases from J, with 9 bases in between. The CDR3 nucleotides read TGCGCCAGCAGCTTCTCCGGGAGCTACAATGAGCAGTTCTTC. Residues: CASSFSGSYNEQFF.

The chain is built from TRBV2 and TRBJ2-1; D not resolved. The V gene's germline CDR1 is SNHLY and CDR2 FYNNEI. The germline V and J ends were trimmed by 6 bases and 8 bases, with 11 bases remaining between them. CDR3 length: 12 amino acids. The CDR3 reads CASRTNGDEQFF. Written as DNA, the CDR3 is TGTGCCAGCAGAACTAATGGGGATGAGCAGTTCTTC. Complete variable domain (other parts from reference TRBV2 and TRBJ2-1): EPEVTQTPSHQVTQMGQEVILRCVPISNHLYFYWYRQILGQKVEFLVSFYNNEISEKSEIFDDQFSVERPDGSNFTLKIRSTKLEDSAMYFCASRTNGDEQFFGPGTRLTVL.

This chain connects TRBV2 to TRBJ2-3; 10 nucleotides line up with TRBD2. The V gene end was trimmed by 4 bases and the J gene end by 7 bases; junction bases not matched to a gene: 8. The germline gives CDR1 SNHLY, CDR2 FYNNEI. This CDR3 region has 15 residues. DNA for the CDR3: TGTGCCAGCAGTGTGGGAGCGGGAGGGCCGAATACGCAGTATTTT. This gives the protein CASSVGAGGPNTQYF.

The chain employs TRBV2 and TRBJ1-1; tentatively, D is TRBD1 (6 bases). This CDR3 is 13 amino acids long. CDR1 and CDR2 from the germline V gene are SNHLY and FYNNEI. Trimming took 7 bases from V and 2 from J, leaving 11 bases between them. The CDR3 nucleotides are TGTGCCAGCATATTGGGGGCTAACACTGAAGCTTTCTTT. Amino acid sequence: CASILGANTEAFF.

V usage is TRBV7-9 and J usage is TRBJ2-5; unclear D gene. V dropped 5 bases and J dropped 0 bases, with 7 bases sitting between them. Germline lookup yields CDR1 SEHNR and CDR2 FQNEAQ (reference sequence). The CDR3 extends over 13 amino acids. The CDR3 DNA follows: TGTGCCAGCAGCATAGACAACCAAGAGACCCAGTACTTC. Translated, it gives CASSIDNQETQYF.

The chain employs TRBV27 and TRBJ1-4; D possibly corresponds to TRBD1 (5 bases). The CDR3 is 16 amino acids. CDR1 and CDR2 (germline): MNHEY, SMNVEV (reference sequence). The germline V and J ends were trimmed by 6 bases and 6 bases, with 20 bases remaining between them. In DNA, the CDR3 is TGTGCCAGCAGGGGGCGAGGAGAGGTTCGTTATGAAAAACTGTTTTTT. Its translation: CASRGRGEVRYEKLFF.

The CDR3 sequence is CASSLDRNNQPQHF. Here the CDR3 DNA reads TGTGCCAGCTCACTCGACAGGAACAATCAGCCCCAGCATTTT. The rearrangement links TRBV18 to TRBJ1-5; TRBD1 might be the D (6 bases). CDR3 size: 14 residues. The germline CDR1 and CDR2 sequences are KGHSH and LQKENI. V shed 4 bases and J shed 3 bases, with 10 bases lying between them.